The rows below give T cell receptor beta chains drawn from one sample of a study of T cells in Graves' hyperthyroidism and ophthalmopathy. TCRdb re-called the multiplex PCR reads with MiXCR, one entry per CDR3 protein. The table has a few hundred thousand distinct CDR3 sequences, under 60% seen once; the top ten hold nearly 8.5%. Sample: peripheral blood or thyroid tissue (not recorded which). These receptor sequences come from a woman aged 18-29 years with Graves' hyperthyroidism. Each CDR3 is given with its conserved first and last residue. D genes are given only for firm matches. Expanded clones get a size class; other rows say once, few or many, or leave the size out.

TRBJ1-1 | TRBV29-1 | 12 | - | TRBD1 | TGCAGCGTTGCGGGACAGTACACTGAAGCTTTCTTT | CSVAGQYTEAFF
TRBJ1-2 | TRBV2 | 16 | few | TRBD1 | TGTGCCAGCAGTAGCTCGACAGGGGGCCCCAACTATGGCTACACCTTC | CASSSSTGGPNYGYTF
TRBJ1-1 | TRBV25-1 | 13 | - | - | TGTGCCAGCTTGGGCGGTATGAACACTGAAGCTTTCTTT | CASLGGMNTEAFF
TRBJ1-5 | TRBV29-1 | 15 | - | - | TGCAGGGCCTATTCGAGGGGCGGGAGCAATCAGCCCCAGCATTTT | CRAYSRGGSNQPQHF
TRBJ1-1 | TRBV7-9 | 13 | few | - | TGTGCCAGCAGTTCCAGAGAGAACACTGAAGCTTTCTTT | CASSSRENTEAFF
TRBJ2-3 | TRBV15 | 17 | - | TRBD1 | TGTGCCACCAGCGGAGATGGCAGGGGGTCAAGCACAGATACGCAGTATTTT | CATSGDGRGSSTDTQYF
TRBJ1-2 | TRBV7-9 | 15 | once | TRBD1 | TGTGCCAGCAGCGTAAGACAGGGGGCATTCTATGGCTACACCTTC | CASSVRQGAFYGYTF
TRBJ2-5 | TRBV7-2 | 15 | - | TRBD2 | TGTGCCAGCAGCCCGGGACTAGCGTCAAGGGAGACCCAGTACTTC | CASSPGLASRETQYF
TRBJ1-1 | TRBV10-3 | 13 | many | - | TGTGCCATCAGTGAGCCGGGAGGGAGGGGAGCTTTCTTT | CAISEPGGRGAFF
TRBJ2-7 | TRBV2 | 11 | many | TRBD2 | TGTGCCAGCAGTGTGGGGAGCGGGAGGCGTTTC | CASSVGSGRRF
TRBJ1-5 | TRBV2 | 13 | few | TRBD1 | TGCGCCAGCAGCTCCAGGGGGCAACAGCCCCAGCATTTT | CASSSRGQQPQHF
TRBJ1-1 | TRBV7-9 | 14 | few | - | TGTGCCAGCAGCTTAAGTGCAGGGCGCACTGAAGCTTTCTTT | CASSLSAGRTEAFF
TRBJ1-1 | TRBV10-3 | 13 | - | - | TGTGCCAGCAGTTATGGGGCGAGCACTGAAGCTTTCTTT | CASSYGASTEAFF
TRBJ2-5 | TRBV7-2 | 17 | - | TRBD2 | TGCGCCAGCAGCCAGCTACCGACTAGCGGGGCCCAAGAGACCCAGTACTTC | CASSQLPTSGAQETQYF
TRBJ2-7 | TRBV10-1 | 16 | - | TRBD1 | TGCGCCAGCAGTGGGTCTAAGGACAGGGGGCCCTACGAGCAGTACTTC | CASSGSKDRGPYEQYF
TRBJ1-6 | TRBV7-8 | 15 | - | - | TGTGCCAGCAGTTTAGGTTACGTGGGGAATTCACCCCTCCACTTT | CASSLGYVGNSPLHF
TRBJ1-1 | TRBV7-9 | 14 | - | - | TGTGCCAGCAGCCAAGATCGTCACAACACTGAAGCTTTCTTT | CASSQDRHNTEAFF
TRBJ2-3 | TRBV6-5 | 14 | - | TRBD1 | TGTGCCAGCAGTTACGCACAGGGGCCAGATACGCAGTATTTT | CASSYAQGPDTQYF
TRBJ2-2 | TRBV7-8 | 16 | few | - | TGCGCCAGCAGCCGCTCGTCAGAGGGTAAGGCCGGGGAGCTGTTTTTT | CASSRSSEGKAGELFF
TRBJ2-7 | TRBV20-1 | 16 | few | - | TGCAGTGCTAGAGGACAGACTCTACCACACTCCTACGAGCAGTACTTC | CSARGQTLPHSYEQYF
TRBJ2-2 | TRBV5-1 | 14 | - | - | TGCGCCAGCAGCCTTGACAGCAACACCGGGGAGCTGTTTTTT | CASSLDSNTGELFF
TRBJ1-5 | TRBV2 | 15 | few | TRBD1 | TGTGCCAGCAGGCCCGGGACAGGGGTTTATCAGCCCCAGCATTTT | CASRPGTGVYQPQHF
TRBJ1-1 | TRBV10-3 | 17 | - | - | TGTGCCATCAGTGGGATTCTCCAAGCGGGGAAGGACACTGAAGCTTTCTTT | CAISGILQAGKDTEAFF
TRBJ2-7 | TRBV7-6 | 17 | few | - | TGTGCCAGCAGCTTAGGGTCGCTGCGGGACAGCTCCTACGAGCAGTACTTC | CASSLGSLRDSSYEQYF
TRBJ2-5 | TRBV7-2 | 16 | - | - | TGTGCCAGTCGCGACCCTCGGGGAAATGAGGGGGAGACCCAGTACTTC | CASRDPRGNEGETQYF
TRBJ1-6 | TRBV29-1 | 12 | - | - | TGCAGCGTGGGGGATGGTAATTCACCCCTCCACTTT | CSVGDGNSPLHF
TRBJ1-6 | TRBV20-1 | 15 | few | TRBD1 | TGCAGTGCTAAGGACAGGGGGCCCCATAATTCACCCCTCCACTTT | CSAKDRGPHNSPLHF
TRBJ2-5 | TRBV15 | 16 | few | TRBD2 | TGTGCCACCAGCAGGCCAGGGACTAGCCTGTCAGAGACCCAGTACTTC | CATSRPGTSLSETQYF
TRBJ1-3 | TRBV20-1 | 14 | - | TRBD1 | TGCAGTGCTAGTGACAGGGGGTCTGGAAACACCATATATTTT | CSASDRGSGNTIYF
TRBJ1-4 | TRBV5-1 | 14 | many | - | TGCGCCAGCAGCCCAGGGACGACTAATGAAAAACTGTTTTTT | CASSPGTTNEKLFF
TRBJ2-1 | TRBV7-9 | 13 | - | - | TGTGCCAGCAGCTTGGTGGTGACCAATGAGCAGTTCTTC | CASSLVVTNEQFF
TRBJ2-7 | TRBV7-9 | 14 | many | TRBD1 | TGTGCCAGCAGCTCGACCCGGGACAGGGACGAGCAGTACTTC | CASSSTRDRDEQYF
TRBJ2-5 | TRBV25-1 | 12 | few | TRBD1 | TGTGCCACGCAGACAGGGCAAGAGACCCAGTACTTC | CATQTGQETQYF
TRBJ2-7 | TRBV7-3 | 15 | few | - | TGTGCCAGCAGCTTATTGGGGCGACAGTCGGACGAGCAGTACTTC | CASSLLGRQSDEQYF
TRBJ1-5 | TRBV10-3 | 15 | - | - | TGTGCCATCAGTGAGTCGGGGACGGGGCATCAGCCCCAGCATTTT | CAISESGTGHQPQHF
TRBJ1-1 | TRBV7-8 | 18 | few | - | TGTGCCAGCAGCTTAGCGCGGGGGCAGTCCACCCCGAACACTGAAGCTTTCTTT | CASSLARGQSTPNTEAFF
TRBJ2-2 | TRBV7-4 | 17 | - | - | TGTGCCAGCAGCTTATTGCGGAGGGGAAAGAACACCGGGGAGCTGTTTTTT | CASSLLRRGKNTGELFF
TRBJ2-7 | TRBV29-1 | 13 | many | TRBD2 | TGCAGCTCCACTGGGACTAGCGTTACCGAGCAGTACTTC | CSSTGTSVTEQYF
TRBJ1-3 | TRBV9 | 14 | many | TRBD1 | TGTGCCAGCAGCCCGACAGGGGTTGGAAACACCATATATTTT | CASSPTGVGNTIYF
TRBJ2-7 | TRBV7-2 | 16 | few | - | TGTGCCAGCAGCTTAGTCTGGTGGGAGAGCTCCTACGAGCAGTACTTC | CASSLVWWESSYEQYF
TRBJ1-5 | TRBV5-8 | 14 | - | - | TGTGCCAGCAGCAAGGACAGAGGGGGTTTGCCCCAGCATTTT | CASSKDRGGLPQHF
TRBJ2-7 | TRBV7-9 | 15 | - | - | TGTGCCAGCAGCTTACCCCGGGGTCAGGTGGACGAGCAGTACTTC | CASSLPRGQVDEQYF
TRBJ1-6 | TRBV7-9 | 15 | - | TRBD1 | TGTGCCAGCAGCATAGGGACAGAGTCAGGTTCACCCCTCCACTTT | CASSIGTESGSPLHF
TRBJ2-7 | TRBV2 | 16 | - | - | TGTGCCAGCAGTTTAAATGCCGGCGGGAGAGGGGGATGGCAGTACTTC | CASSLNAGGRGGWQYF
TRBJ2-2 | TRBV11-2 | 12 | - | - | TGTGCCAGCAAGGGTTCCCCCGGGGAGCTGTTTTTT | CASKGSPGELFF
TRBJ2-7 | TRBV20-1 | 14 | - | - | TGCAGTGCCCTAGCAGGGGATGGGGTTTCCGAGCAGTACTTC | CSALAGDGVSEQYF
TRBJ2-2 | TRBV7-6 | 16 | few | - | TGTGCCAGCAGCATACCCCCAGGGCGGAACACCGGGGAGCTGTTTTTT | CASSIPPGRNTGELFF
TRBJ2-7 | TRBV10-3 | 15 | - | - | TGTGCCATCAGTGAGGGACACCCGGAACGCTACGAGCAGTACTTC | CAISEGHPERYEQYF
TRBJ2-2 | TRBV7-2 | 15 | few | - | TGTGCCAGCAGCTTCAGCGGGCCTCTCACCGGGGAGCTGTTTTTT | CASSFSGPLTGELFF
TRBJ2-5 | TRBV2 | 14 | few | TRBD1 | TGTGCCAGCAGCCCACAGGGGCCACAAGAGACCCAGTACTTC | CASSPQGPQETQYF
TRBJ2-2 | TRBV2 | 13 | many | - | TGTGCCAGCAGGGACGCCGAGGGCGGGGAGCTGTTTTTT | CASRDAEGGELFF
TRBJ2-5 | TRBV7-3 | 13 | few | - | TGTGCCTGGAGTCCCCTTGGGTTGGAGACCCAGTACTTC | CAWSPLGLETQYF